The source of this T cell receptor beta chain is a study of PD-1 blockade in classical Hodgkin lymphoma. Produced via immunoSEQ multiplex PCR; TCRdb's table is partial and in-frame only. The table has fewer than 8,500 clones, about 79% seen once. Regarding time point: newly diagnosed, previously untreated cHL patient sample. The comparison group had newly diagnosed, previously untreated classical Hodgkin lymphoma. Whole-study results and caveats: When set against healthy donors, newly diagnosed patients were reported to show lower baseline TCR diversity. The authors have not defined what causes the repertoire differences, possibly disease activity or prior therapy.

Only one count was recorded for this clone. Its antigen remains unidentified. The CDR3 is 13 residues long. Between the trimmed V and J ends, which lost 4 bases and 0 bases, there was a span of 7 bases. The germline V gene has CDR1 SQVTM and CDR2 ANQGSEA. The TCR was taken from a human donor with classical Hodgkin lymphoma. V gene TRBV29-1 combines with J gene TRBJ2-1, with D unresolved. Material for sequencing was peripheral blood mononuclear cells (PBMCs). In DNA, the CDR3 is TGCAGCGTTGCAGCCCTCTCCTACAATGAGCAGTTCTTC. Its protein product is CSVAALSYNEQFF.